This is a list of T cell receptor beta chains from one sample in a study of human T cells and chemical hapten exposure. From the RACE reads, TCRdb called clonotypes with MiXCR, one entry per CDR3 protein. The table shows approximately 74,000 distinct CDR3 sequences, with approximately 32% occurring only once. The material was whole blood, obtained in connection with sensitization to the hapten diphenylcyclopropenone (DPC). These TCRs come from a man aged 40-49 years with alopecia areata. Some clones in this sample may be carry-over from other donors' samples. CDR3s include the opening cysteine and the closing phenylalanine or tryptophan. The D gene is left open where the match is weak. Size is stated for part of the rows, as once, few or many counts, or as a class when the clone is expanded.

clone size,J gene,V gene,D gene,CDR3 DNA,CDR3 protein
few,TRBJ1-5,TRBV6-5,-,TGTGCCAGCAGTTACTCAGGACCATATAGCAATCAGCCCCAGCATTTT,CASSYSGPYSNQPQHF
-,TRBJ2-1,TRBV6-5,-,TGTGCCAGCAGCCAGGGACGGCTAAGCTCCTACAATGAGCAGTTCTTC,CASSQGRLSSYNEQFF
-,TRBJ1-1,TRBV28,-,TGTGCCAGCAGTTTCGCCCCAGGGAGGAACACTGAAGCTTTCTTT,CASSFAPGRNTEAFF
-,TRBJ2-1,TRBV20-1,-,TGCAGTGCTAGGCTGGGAAGCTCCTACAATGAGCAGTTCTTC,CSARLGSSYNEQFF
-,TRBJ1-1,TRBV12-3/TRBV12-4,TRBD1,TGTGCCAGCAGTGACAGGGGGCTGAACACTGAAGCTTTCTTT,CASSDRGLNTEAFF
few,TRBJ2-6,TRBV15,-,TGTGCCACCAGCAGAGATAAGGTGGGCCCTGGGGCCAACGTCCTGACTTTC,CATSRDKVGPGANVLTF
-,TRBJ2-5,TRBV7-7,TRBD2,TGTGCCAGCAGCCCCTCTCGGGGAGGGTCCCCAGAGACCCAGTACTTC,CASSPSRGGSPETQYF
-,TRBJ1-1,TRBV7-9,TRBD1,TGTGCCAGCAGCTTAAGAGGGGGCTACACTGAAGCTTTCTTT,CASSLRGGYTEAFF
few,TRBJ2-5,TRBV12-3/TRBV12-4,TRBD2,TGTGCCAGCAGTCCGACTAGCGGTCAAGAGACCCAGTACTTC,CASSPTSGQETQYF
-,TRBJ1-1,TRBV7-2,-,TGTGCCAGCAGCTTGGGGGGCTGGACTGAAGCTTTCTTT,CASSLGGWTEAFF
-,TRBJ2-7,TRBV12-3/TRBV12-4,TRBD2,TGTGCCAGCAGAATAGCGGGGTCCTACGAGCAGTACTTC,CASRIAGSYEQYF
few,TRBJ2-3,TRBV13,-,TGTGCCAGCAGCTTAGGCCTAGCAGGCACAGATACGCAGTATTTT,CASSLGLAGTDTQYF
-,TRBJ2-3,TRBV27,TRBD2,TGTGCCAGCACCACTAGCGGGAGTGATACGCAGTATTTT,CASTTSGSDTQYF
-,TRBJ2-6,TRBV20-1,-,TGCAGTGCTAGAGAAGCGGCTGGGGCCAACGTCCTGACTTTC,CSAREAAGANVLTF
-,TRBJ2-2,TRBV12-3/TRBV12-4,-,TGTGCCAGCAACCCGTCCGGAACGTCGGGAACCGGGGAGCTGTTTTTT,CASNPSGTSGTGELFF
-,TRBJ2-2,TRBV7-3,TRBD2,TGTGCCAGCAGCTCAGGACTAGCGGGAACCGGGGAGCTGTTTTTT,CASSSGLAGTGELFF
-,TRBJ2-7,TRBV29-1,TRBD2,TGCAGCGCCCAGGGACTAGCGGGTACCTCCTACGAGCAGTACTTC,CSAQGLAGTSYEQYF
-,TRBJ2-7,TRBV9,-,TGTGCCAGCAGCGGGGACGGATACGAGCAGTACTTC,CASSGDGYEQYF
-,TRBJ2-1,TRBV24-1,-,TGTGCCACCAGTGATTTTGCCGGCAATGAGCAGTTCTTC,CATSDFAGNEQFF
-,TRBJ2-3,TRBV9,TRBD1,TGTGCCAGCAGCCCAGAGGGGGCCACAGATACGCAGTATTTT,CASSPEGATDTQYF
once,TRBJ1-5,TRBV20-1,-,TGCAGTGCTAGGCGATCGCGGGACAGCAATCAGCCCCAGCATTTT,CSARRSRDSNQPQHF
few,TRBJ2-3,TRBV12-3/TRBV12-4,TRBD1,TGTGCCAGCAGAGGACAGGGGAGCACAGATACGCAGTATTTT,CASRGQGSTDTQYF
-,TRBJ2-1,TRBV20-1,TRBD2,TGCAGTGCTTCCTCGAGACTAGCGGGAGTGAATGAGCAGTTCTTC,CSASSRLAGVNEQFF
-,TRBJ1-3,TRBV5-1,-,TGCGCCAGCAGCGACAGGACCTCTGGAAACACCATATATTTT,CASSDRTSGNTIYF
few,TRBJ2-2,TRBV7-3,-,TGTGCCAGCAGCTTATATATCGGCGGGGAGCTGTTTTTT,CASSLYIGGELFF
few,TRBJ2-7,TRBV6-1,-,TGTGCCAGCAGTGAACAAGGGGTATGGGCCTACGAGCAGTACTTC,CASSEQGVWAYEQYF
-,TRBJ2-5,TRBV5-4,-,TGTGCCAGCAAGGTCGGGACACTTCCTTCGGGGGAGACCCAGTACTTC,CASKVGTLPSGETQYF
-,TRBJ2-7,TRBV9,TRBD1,TGTGCCAGCAGCGTAGGCTCTTTGGGCCGACAGGGGGGGTACGAGCAGTACTTC,CASSVGSLGRQGGYEQYF
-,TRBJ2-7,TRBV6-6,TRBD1,TGTGCCAGCAGCCAAACAGGGGTGGAGCAGTACTTC,CASSQTGVEQYF
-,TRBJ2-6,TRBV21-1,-,TGTGCCAGCAGCAAAGTGGTGACAGGGGGACCCGTCTCTGGGGCCAACGTCCTGACTTTC,CASSKVVTGGPVSGANVLTF
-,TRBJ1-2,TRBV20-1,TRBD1,TGCAGTACTAGTACAGGGGGCTCCTATGGCTACACCTTC,CSTSTGGSYGYTF
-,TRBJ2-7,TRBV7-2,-,TGTGCCAGCAGCCGGGACTTCTCCTACGAGCAGTACTTC,CASSRDFSYEQYF
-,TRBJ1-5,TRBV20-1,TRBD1,TGCAGTGCTAGAGCCGGGACAGGGGGGAGCCAGCCCCAGCATTTT,CSARAGTGGSQPQHF
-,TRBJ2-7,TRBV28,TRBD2,TGTGCCAGCACCACCGGGGGGGGCGCGGGATTCTACGAGCAGTACTTC,CASTTGGGAGFYEQYF
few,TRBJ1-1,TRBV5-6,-,TGTGCCAGCAGCTTTCCTGAAGACACTGAAGCTTTCTTT,CASSFPEDTEAFF
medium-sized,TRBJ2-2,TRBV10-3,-,TGTGCCATCAGTTGGGGGGCGACCGGGGAGCTGTTTTTT,CAISWGATGELFF
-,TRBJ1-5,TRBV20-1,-,TGCAGTGCTAGAGATCAGGGCGGTTATAGCAATCAGCCCCAGCATTTT,CSARDQGGYSNQPQHF
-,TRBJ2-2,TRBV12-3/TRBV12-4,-,TGTGCCAGCAGCTCCGGGGACGGGGAGCTGTTTTTT,CASSSGDGELFF
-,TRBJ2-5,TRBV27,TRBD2,TGTGCCAGCAGTACGGGACTAGGACACCAAGAGCAAGAGACCCAGTACTTC,CASSTGLGHQEQETQYF
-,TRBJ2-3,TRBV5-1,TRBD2,TGCGCCAGCAGGAGCGGGAGGGGGGCAGATACGCAGTATTTT,CASRSGRGADTQYF
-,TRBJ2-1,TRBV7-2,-,TGTGCCAGCAGCTTAGGTGCAACAGATGAGCAGTTCTTC,CASSLGATDEQFF
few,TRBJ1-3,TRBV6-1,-,TGTGCCAGCAGTGAATGGCAGTACTCTGGAAACACCATATATTTT,CASSEWQYSGNTIYF
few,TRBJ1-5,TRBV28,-,TGTGCCAGCAGTCGCCTTGGGGGGCTCTATAGCAATCAGCCCCAGCATTTT,CASSRLGGLYSNQPQHF
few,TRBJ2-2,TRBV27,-,TGTGCCAGCAGTTTATCGATGATATACGACAGGAACACCGGGGAGCTGTTTTTT,CASSLSMIYDRNTGELFF
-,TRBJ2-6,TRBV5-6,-,TGTGCCAGCAGTCTGACAGGGGCCAACGTCCTGACTTTC,CASSLTGANVLTF
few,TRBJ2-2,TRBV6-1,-,TGTGCCAGTTCTAGCGACACGAACACCGGGGAGCTGTTTTTT,CASSSDTNTGELFF
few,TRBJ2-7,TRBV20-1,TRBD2,TGCAGTGCTAGAGAGCATCAGGGCGGGAGGCACTACGAGCAGTACTTC,CSAREHQGGRHYEQYF
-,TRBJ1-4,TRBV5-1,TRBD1,TGCGCCAGCAGAAAAGGACAGGGGGTTCCTAATGAAAAACTGTTTTTT,CASRKGQGVPNEKLFF
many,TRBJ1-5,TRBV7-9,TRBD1,TGTGCCAGCAGCTCAGGGGGTCCTAGTCAGCCCCAGCATTTT,CASSSGGPSQPQHF
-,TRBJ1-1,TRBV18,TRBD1,TGTGCCAGCTCACCACTCCGGGACAGGAACACTGAAGCTTTCTTT,CASSPLRDRNTEAFF
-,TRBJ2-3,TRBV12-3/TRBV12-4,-,TGTGCCAGCTTGGGGCGTCCAGATACGCAGTATTTT,CASLGRPDTQYF
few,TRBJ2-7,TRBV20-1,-,TGCAGTGCCTCGACAGGATACGAGCAGTACTTC,CSASTGYEQYF